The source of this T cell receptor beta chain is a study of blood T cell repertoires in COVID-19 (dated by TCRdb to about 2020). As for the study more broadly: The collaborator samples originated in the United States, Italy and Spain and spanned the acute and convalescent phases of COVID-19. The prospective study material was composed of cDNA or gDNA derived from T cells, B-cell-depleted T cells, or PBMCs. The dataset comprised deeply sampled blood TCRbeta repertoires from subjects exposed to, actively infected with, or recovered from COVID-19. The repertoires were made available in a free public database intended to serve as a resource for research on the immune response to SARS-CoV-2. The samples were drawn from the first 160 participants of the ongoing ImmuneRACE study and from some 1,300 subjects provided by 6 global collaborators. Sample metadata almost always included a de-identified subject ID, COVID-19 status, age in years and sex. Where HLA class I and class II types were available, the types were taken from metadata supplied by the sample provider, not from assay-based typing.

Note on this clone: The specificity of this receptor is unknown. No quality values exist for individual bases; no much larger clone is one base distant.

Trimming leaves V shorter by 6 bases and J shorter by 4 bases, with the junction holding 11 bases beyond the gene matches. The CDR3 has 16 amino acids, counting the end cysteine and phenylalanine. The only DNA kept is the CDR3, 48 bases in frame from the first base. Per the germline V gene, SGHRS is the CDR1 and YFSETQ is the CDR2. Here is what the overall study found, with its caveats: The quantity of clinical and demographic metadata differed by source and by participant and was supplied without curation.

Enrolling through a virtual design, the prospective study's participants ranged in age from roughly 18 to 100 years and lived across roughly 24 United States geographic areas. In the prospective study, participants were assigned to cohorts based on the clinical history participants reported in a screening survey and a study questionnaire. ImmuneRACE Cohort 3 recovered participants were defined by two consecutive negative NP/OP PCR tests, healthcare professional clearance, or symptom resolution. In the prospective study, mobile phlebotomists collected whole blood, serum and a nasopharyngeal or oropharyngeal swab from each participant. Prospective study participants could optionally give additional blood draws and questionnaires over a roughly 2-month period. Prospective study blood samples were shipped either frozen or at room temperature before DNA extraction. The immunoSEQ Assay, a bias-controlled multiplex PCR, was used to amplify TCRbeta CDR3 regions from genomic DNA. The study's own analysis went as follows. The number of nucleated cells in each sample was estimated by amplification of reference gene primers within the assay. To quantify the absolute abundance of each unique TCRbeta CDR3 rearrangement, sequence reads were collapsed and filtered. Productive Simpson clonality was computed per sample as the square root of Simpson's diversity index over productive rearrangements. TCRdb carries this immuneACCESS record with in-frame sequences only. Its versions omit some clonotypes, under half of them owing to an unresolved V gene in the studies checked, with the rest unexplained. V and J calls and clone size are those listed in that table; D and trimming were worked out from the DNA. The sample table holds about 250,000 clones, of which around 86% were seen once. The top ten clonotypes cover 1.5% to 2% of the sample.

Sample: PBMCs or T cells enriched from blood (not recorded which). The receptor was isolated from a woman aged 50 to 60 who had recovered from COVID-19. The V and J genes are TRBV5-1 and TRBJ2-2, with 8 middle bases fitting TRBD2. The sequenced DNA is TGCGCCAGCACAACGACCCGGGGGACTAGCACCGGGGAGCTGTTTTTT. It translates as CASTTTRGTSTGELFF. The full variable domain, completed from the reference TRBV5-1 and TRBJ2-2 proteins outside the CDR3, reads KAGVTQTPRYLIKTRGQQVTLSCSPISGHRSVSWYQQTPGQGLQFLFEYFSETQRNKGNFPGRFSGRQFSNSRSEMNVSTLELGDSALYLCASTTTRGTSTGELFFGEGSRLTVL.